This T cell receptor beta chain was recorded in a study of Ad26.COV2.S vaccination and SARS-CoV-2 variants. Study information: Once, or twice with 56 days between doses, Ad26.COV2.S was given intramuscularly.

This CDR3 is built from 12 residues. J was trimmed by 7 bases and V by 5 bases; bases with no gene match: 4. CDR1 and CDR2 (germline): MNHEY, SVGEGT. Comment on this clone: The antigen is undetermined.

Some clones are missing from TCRdb's copy, which holds only in-frame ones; the method was immunoSEQ multiplex PCR. In the table there are 350,000 to 400,000 clones, around 85% of which are singletons. Treatment: roughly 19 received Ad26.COV2.S at low or high dose, single or two shots; 5 received placebo; per-sample allocation not given. The study sampled participants on day 63 after the first vaccine or placebo injection. Study outcomes and limitations: It was found that vaccine and placebo recipients had similar non-spike TCR breadth. Measurements of TCR breadth and depth may have given underestimates of the total T cell responses. Ad26.COV2.S recipients had broader spike-specific TCRs (P = 0.0014).

The chain uses TRBV6-2 or TRBV6-3 and TRBJ1-1; 7 nucleotides match TRBD1. The TCR comes from a person between 18 and 65 years old who received the Ad26.COV2.S COVID-19 vaccine or a placebo. This specimen consisted of peripheral blood, obtained in a trial of Ad26.COV2.S vaccine versus placebo. CDR3 nucleotides: TGTGCCAGCAGTCTCGACAGGGTTGAAGCTTTCTTT. It yields the protein CASSLDRVEAFF.